Sequencing of this T cell receptor (beta chain) was carried out in a study of PD-L1 blockade in urothelial cancer. About the study: When patients started atezolizumab in about 2014, it was given at 1,200 mg intravenously every 3 weeks. Individuals in the cohort had been given 0 to 3 earlier chemotherapy regimens.

Germline CDR1 reads SGHRS; CDR2 reads YFSETQ. The CDR3 extends over 15 amino acids. Deletions cut 0 bases from V and 3 bases from J, with 12 bases between. Measured with immunoSEQ multiplex PCR; TCRdb has only the in-frame clones, and not every one. Of roughly 36,000 clones in the sample, roughly 90% were seen once. The source of this sequence is a man aged 55-75 years with urothelial cancer. This specimen was PBMCs, taken around atezolizumab (anti-PD-L1) treatment. The V call is TRBV5-1, the J call TRBJ2-5, with D uncertain. Here the CDR3 DNA reads TGCGCCAGCAGCTTGGAGTCCGGGTCCGAAGAGACCCAGTACTTC. This sequence encodes CASSLESGSEETQYF.